Below are 22 T cell receptor beta chains sequenced from a single sample in a study of a mutant IDH1 vaccine in newly diagnosed glioma. Here immunoSEQ multiplex PCR was the method, and the copy in TCRdb shows in-frame clones only, minus some. The data hold approximately 31,000 clones, with approximately 78% observed a single time. These receptors have no known antigen. Time point meaning: week 35, safety follow-up. Each vaccine dose was 300 ug of mutant IDH1 20-mer peptide, with topical imiquimod. Material: PBMCs, obtained from a glioma patient whose treatment included an IDH1 peptide vaccine. These TCRs come from a woman aged 18-29 years with glioma.

This clone turned up a few times. This chain links TRBV18 with TRBJ1-2; a weak D match, TRBD1 (6 bases). Germline CDR1 and CDR2: KGHSH and LQKENI. V lost 3 bases and J lost 8, with 16 bases in between. The CDR3 extends over 14 amino acids. The CDR3 bases are TGTGCCAGCTCACCCCCCGGGGGGGCAATCGGCTACACCTTC. As protein: CASSPPGGAIGYTF.

V usage is TRBV5-4 and J usage is TRBJ2-7; 8 bases are a match to TRBD1. CDR1 is SGHNT and CDR2 is YYREEE in the germline V gene (reference sequence). CDR3 size: 15 residues. V lost 2 bases to trimming and J lost 0 bases; unmatched junction nucleotides: 4. CDR3 loop: CASSFLTGGSYEQYF. In DNA, the CDR3 is TGTGCCAGCAGCTTTTTAACAGGGGGCTCCTACGAGCAGTACTTC.

The chain is built from TRBV7-8 and TRBJ2-3; 7 bases agree with TRBD2. The CDR3 runs to 19 residues. CDR1 is SGHVS and CDR2 is FQNEAQ in the germline V gene. With V trimmed by 0 bases and J by 2 bases, 14 bases remained unmatched. This CDR3 is CASSLAFVESGMSTDTQYF. CDR3 coding DNA: TGTGCCAGCAGCTTAGCGTTTGTCGAGAGCGGGATGTCCACAGATACGCAGTATTTT.

This chain connects TRBV28 to TRBJ2-7, with 10 bases fitting TRBD1. CDR3 length: 15 amino acids. V gave up 5 bases and J gave up 5 bases; unmatched junction bases: 9. CDR1 and CDR2 from the germline V gene are MDHEN and SYDVKM. The chain's CDR3 is CASSPLGTGDNEQYF. The CDR3 bases are TGTGCCAGCAGTCCGCTCGGGACAGGGGACAACGAGCAGTACTTC.

The chain has TRBV5-1 and TRBJ2-3; 9 positions match TRBD2. The ends lost 2 bases at V and 2 bases at J; junction bases unmatched: 12. Germline V CDR1 and CDR2: SGHRS, YFSETQ. The CDR3 extends over 18 amino acids. CDR3 DNA sequence: TGCGCCAGCAGCTTCGGGACTAGCAACGTCTTATCCACAGATACGCAGTATTTT. This encodes CASSFGTSNVLSTDTQYF.

This chain links TRBV30 with TRBJ1-6; no clear D gene. Germline-derived CDR1 and CDR2 are GTSNPN and SVGIG (reference sequence). The ends were cut back, 4 bases at V and 10 bases at J, with 14 bases in the middle. The CDR3 covers 13 residues. CDR3 bases: TGTGCCTGGATGCTGGATCAACGATCACCCCTCCACTTT. Protein product: CAWMLDQRSPLHF.

This clone was observed once. V and J are TRBV5-8 and TRBJ2-5; tentatively, D is TRBD1 (5 bases). Per the germline V gene, CDR1 is SGHTS and CDR2 is YDEGEE. Between the trimmed V and J ends, which lost 0 bases and 5 bases, there was a span of 14 bases. The CDR3 extends over 15 amino acids. CDR3 region: CASSLGKGPGETQYF. The CDR3 DNA reads TGTGCCAGCAGCTTGGGTAAAGGCCCAGGGGAGACCCAGTACTTC.

CDR3 DNA: TGTGCCAGCAGCTTAGACGGAGCCTACAATGAGCAGTTCTTC. Translation gives CASSLDGAYNEQFF. This rearrangement joins TRBV7-9 to TRBJ2-1, with D uncertain. V lost 1 base to trimming and J lost 2 bases, with 6 bases between them. CDR1 is SEHNR, CDR2 FQNEAQ, per germline (reference sequence). The CDR3 totals 14 residues.

The chain combines TRBV5-8 with TRBJ1-5, with 7 bases lining up with TRBD1. The J segment lost 7 bases and the V segment lost 0 bases, leaving 1 base of the junction unmatched. The CDR3 length is 13 residues. Germline V gene lookup returns CDR1 SGHTS and CDR2 YDEGEE. The CDR3 reads CASSLDRGQPQHF. The CDR3 bases are TGTGCCAGCAGCTTGGACAGGGGCCAGCCCCAGCATTTT. Looking up the rest from reference TRBV5-8 and TRBJ1-5 gives the full variable domain: EAGVTQSPTHLIKTRGQQATLRCSPISGHTSVYWYQQALGLGLQFLLWYDEGEERNRGNFPPRFSGRQFPNYSSELNVNALELEDSALYLCASSLDRGQPQHFGDGTRLSIL.

The J gene is TRBJ2-3, the V gene TRBV11-3; D is undetermined. The CDR3 runs 15 residues. Germline loops: CDR1 SGHNT, CDR2 YENEEA. V lost 3 bases, J lost 2 bases, and 12 bases lay in between. Here the CDR3 reads CASSFYARPTDTQYF. The CDR3 coding sequence is TGTGCCAGCAGCTTTTACGCGAGACCCACAGATACGCAGTATTTT.

This clone has only a few counts. V usage is TRBV5-4 and J usage is TRBJ1-1; weak D call: TRBD1 (5 bases). This CDR3 comprises 13 residues. The germline CDR1 and CDR2 sequences are SGHNT and YYREEE (reference sequence). Trimming removed 4 bases at V and 4 bases at J, with 11 bases between. The CDR3 here is CASSVVGGTEAFF. In DNA form, the CDR3 reads TGTGCCAGCAGCGTTGTTGGGGGCACTGAAGCTTTCTTT. The variable domain in full, completed from reference TRBV5-4 and TRBJ1-1, reads ETGVTQSPTHLIKTRGQQVTLRCSSQSGHNTVSWYQQALGQGPQFIFQYYREEENGRGNFPPRFSGLQFPNYSSELNVNALELDDSALYLCASSVVGGTEAFFGQGTRLTVV.

The chain joins TRBV12-5 to TRBJ2-3, with 12 bases matching TRBD2. CDR1 and CDR2 from the germline V gene are LGHNT and FRNRAP. V dropped 5 bases and J dropped 2; count of bases not matched to a gene: 8. The CDR3 has 17 amino acids. This CDR3 reads CASGPGLAGFLTDTQYF. The CDR3 nucleotides read TGTGCTAGTGGTCCCGGACTAGCGGGGTTTCTCACAGATACGCAGTATTTT.

This clone has just one count. The rearrangement links TRBV11-3 to TRBJ2-5, with a possible D match to TRBD1 (5 bases). Germline values: CDR1 SGHNT, CDR2 YENEEA. With 3 bases removed from V and 2 bases from J, the gap between germline ends came to 10 bases. The CDR3 totals 14 residues. In DNA, the CDR3 is TGTGCCAGCAGCTTGCAGGGTCGGCAAGAGACCCAGTACTTC. It encodes CASSLQGRQETQYF.

The CDR3 DNA sequence: TGTGCCACCAGCAGAGTGTGGGGCCCCGAGCAGTACTTC. The encoded protein is CATSRVWGPEQYF. The genes are TRBV15 and TRBJ2-7; TRBD1 is a possible D gene (5 bases). The germline V gene encodes CDR1 LNHNV and CDR2 YYDKDF (reference sequence). The length of the CDR3 is 13 residues. V shed 1 base and J shed 6 bases, with 10 bases lying between them.

V usage is TRBV5-4 and J usage is TRBJ1-1; 7 nucleotides match TRBD1. In germline, CDR1 is SGHNT, CDR2 YYREEE (reference sequence). The CDR3 is 16 amino acids. Trimming took 5 bases from V and 4 from J; bases not matched to a gene: 14. The DNA for the CDR3 is TGTGCCAGCAGGACGACAGGGTCTGGTTTAGGCACTGAAGCTTTCTTT. Residues: CASRTTGSGLGTEAFF.

The chain uses TRBV7-2 and TRBJ2-1; D gene uncertain. CDR1 is SGHTA, CDR2 FQGNSA, per germline. V was trimmed by 0 bases and J by 2 bases, leaving 8 bases between them. This CDR3 is 15 amino acids long. The CDR3, as DNA: TGTGCCAGCAGCTTAGCCTATTACCCCTACAATGAGCAGTTCTTC. It specifies CASSLAYYPYNEQFF.

The CDR3 DNA sequence: TGTGCCAGCAGCCGACTAGCGGGGGATTACAATGAGCAGTTCTTC. It codes for CASSRLAGDYNEQFF. This chain joins TRBV7-9 and TRBJ2-1, with 12 positions matching TRBD2. Germline-derived CDR1 and CDR2 are SEHNR and FQNEAQ (reference sequence). Trimming took 5 bases from V and 4 from J; bases not matched to a gene: 3. CDR3 length: 15 residues. The variable domain in full, completed from reference TRBV7-9 and TRBJ2-1, reads DTGVSQNPRHKITKRGQNVTFRCDPISEHNRLYWYRQTLGQGPEFLTYFQNEAQLEKSRLLSDRFSAERPKGSFSTLEIQRTEQGDSAMYLCASSRLAGDYNEQFFGPGTRLTVL.

The gene calls are TRBV4-1 and TRBJ2-1; D is ambiguous. The length of the CDR3 is 12 residues. V dropped 3 bases and J dropped 15 bases, with 15 bases sitting between them. The germline V gene encodes CDR1 MGHRA and CDR2 YSYEKL. The CDR3 DNA reads TGCGCCAGCAGCCAGGTCGTAGGAAGTCTGTTCTTC. This codes for CASSQVVGSLFF.

The genes are TRBV10-3 and TRBJ2-3, with D hard to call. Trimming pared 1 base from V and 3 bases from J, leaving 8 bases between. CDR1 ENHRY and CDR2 SYGVKD come from the germline V gene. The CDR3 covers 14 residues. The DNA for the CDR3 is TGTGCCATCAGTGAGTTAGGGCGTACAGATACGCAGTATTTT. It translates to CAISELGRTDTQYF.

The chain is built from TRBV30 and TRBJ2-7, with D perhaps matching TRBD1 (5 bases). Per germline, CDR1 GTSNPN and CDR2 SVGIG (reference sequence). The CDR3 has 12 residues. V gave up 3 bases and J gave up 2 bases, with 8 bases separating them. This chain's CDR3 is CAWRGVTYEQYF. The DNA for the CDR3 is TGTGCCTGGAGAGGGGTGACCTACGAGCAGTACTTC.

This clone came up once. The chain has TRBV6-6 and TRBJ2-7; D uncertain. This CDR3 contains 11 residues. Germline loops: CDR1 MNHNY, CDR2 SVGAGI (reference sequence). Trimming took off 6 bases at V and 4 bases at J, with 7 bases between the two ends. The CDR3 reads CASSSMYEQYF. The CDR3 nucleotides are TGTGCCAGCAGCTCAATGTACGAGCAGTACTTC.

The rearrangement uses TRBV11-2 and TRBJ2-6; 14 positions agree with TRBD2. V was pared by 0 bases and J by 2 bases, with 6 bases of the junction left unmatched. CDR3 size: 20 residues. CDR1 and CDR2 (germline): SGHAT, FQNNGV. The CDR3 DNA reads as TGTGCCAGCAGCTTAGACACGGGACTAGCGGGAGTGCCTGGGGCCAACGTCCTGACTTTC. It translates to CASSLDTGLAGVPGANVLTF. Full variable domain (remainder filled in from reference TRBV11-2 and TRBJ2-6): EAGVAQSPRYKIIEKRQSVAFWCNPISGHATLYWYQQILGQGPKLLIQFQNNGVVDDSQLPKDRFSAERLKGVDSTLKIQPAKLEDSAVYLCASSLDTGLAGVPGANVLTFGAGSRLTVL.